A single sample is the source of the 9 T cell receptor beta chains below, sequenced in a study of T cell responses to AZD1222 COVID-19 vaccine. TCRdb's table, derived via immunoSEQ multiplex PCR, lists solely in-frame clones and lacks some. This repertoire shows 150,000 to 200,000 clones, about 90% found once; its top ten account for roughly 10%. Here the sequenced sample was peripheral blood, taken 28 days after the second AZD1222 dose. These receptors all come from an adult who received the AZD1222 COVID-19 vaccine.

This chain links TRBV24-1 with TRBJ1-1, with 7 bases identical to TRBD1. Trimming cost V 1 base and J 4 bases; bases outside gene matches: 14. CDR3 length equals 18 residues. Germline V gene data show CDR1 as KGHDR and CDR2 as SFDVKD. In nucleotides, the CDR3 is TGTGCCACCAGTGATTTCCAGGGGGTCCCCGGGTGGGCCACTGAAGCTTTCTTT. This codes for CATSDFQGVPGWATEAFF.

This clone was recorded a few times. J is TRBJ1-3 and V is TRBV28, with 9 bases aligning to TRBD1. The CDR3 is 15 amino acids. Germline V gene sequence: CDR1 MDHEN, CDR2 SYDVKM. The trim removed 6 bases at V and 4 bases at J, leaving 7 bases unmatched. The DNA for the CDR3 is TGTGCCAGCAGGGGACAGGGTCTAGGAGGAAACACCATATATTTT. Protein sequence: CASRGQGLGGNTIYF. The full variable domain, in which reference TRBV28 and TRBJ1-3 provide the parts outside the CDR3, is DVKVTQSSRYLVKRTGEKVFLECVQDMDHENMFWYRQDPGLGLRLIYFSYDVKMKEKGDIPEGYSVSREKKERFSLILESASTNQTSMYLCASRGQGLGGNTIYFGEGSWLTVV.

The V gene is TRBV27, the J gene TRBJ1-5; perhaps TRBD1 as D (6 bases). The CDR3 consists of 17 residues. V lost 7 bases, J lost 7 bases, and 26 bases lay in between. Germline V gene lookup returns CDR1 MNHEY and CDR2 SMNVEV (reference sequence). This CDR3 reads CASTPGGARWVGQPQHF. For the CDR3, the DNA is TGTGCCAGCACTCCTGGGGGGGCACGGTGGGTAGGGCAGCCCCAGCATTTT.

The V and J genes are TRBV3-1 (or the pseudogene TRBV3-2) and TRBJ2-3; weak D call: TRBD1 (6 bases). Trimming removed 4 bases at V and 1 base at J, with 15 bases between. Germline V gene lookup returns CDR1 LGHDT and CDR2 YNNKEL (reference sequence). This CDR3 is built from 16 residues. The CDR3 here is CASSRPRGRGTDTQYF. CDR3 sequence (DNA): TGTGCCAGCAGCCGGCCCAGGGGTAGGGGCACAGATACGCAGTATTTT.

The chain combines TRBV7-9 with TRBJ1-2, with no clear D. Germline CDR1 reads SEHNR; CDR2 reads FQNEAQ (reference sequence). The CDR3 has 12 residues. Deletions cut 1 base from V and 7 bases from J, with 7 bases between. CDR3 DNA: TGTGCCAGCAGCTTAGGGATGTCTGGCTACACCTTC. Translating gives CASSLGMSGYTF.

The chain links TRBV18 to TRBJ1-5, with no clear D. Germline-derived CDR1 and CDR2 are KGHSH and LQKENI. The CDR3 contains 13 residues. Trimming removed 5 bases at V and 5 bases at J, with 10 bases between. CDR3 amino acids: CASSMGEHQPQHF. DNA of the CDR3: TGTGCCAGCTCAATGGGCGAGCATCAGCCCCAGCATTTT.

The gene calls are TRBV7-2 and TRBJ2-5; 13 nucleotides agree with TRBD2. The V segment lost 5 bases and the J segment 4 bases; nucleotides outside the gene matches: 10. Looked up from germline, CDR1 is SGHTA and CDR2 is FQGNSA. The CDR3 has 17 amino acids. The CDR3 DNA is TGTGCCAGCAGCCCCCGGGTCGGACTAGCGGGGGCAGAGACCCAGTACTTC. Amino acids: CASSPRVGLAGAETQYF.

The V gene is TRBV3-1 (or the pseudogene TRBV3-2), the J gene TRBJ1-6; D is possibly TRBD1 (6 bases). V lost 5 bases and J lost 3, with 11 bases in between. This CDR3 is built from 15 residues. The V gene's germline CDR1 is LGHDT and CDR2 YNNKEL (reference sequence). The CDR3 region is CASSDRTDYNSPLHF. In DNA form, the CDR3 reads TGTGCCAGCAGCGACCGGACAGACTATAATTCACCCCTCCACTTT.

CDR3 sequence reads: CASSQVSSTDTQYF. The CDR3 DNA sequence: TGTGCCAGCAGCCAAGTATCTAGCACAGATACGCAGTATTTT. V usage is TRBV3-1 (or the pseudogene TRBV3-2) and J usage is TRBJ2-3; no clear D gene. Trimming took off 1 base at V and 0 bases at J, with 5 bases between the two ends. The length of the CDR3 is 14 residues. The germline gives CDR1 LGHDT, CDR2 YNNKEL (reference sequence).